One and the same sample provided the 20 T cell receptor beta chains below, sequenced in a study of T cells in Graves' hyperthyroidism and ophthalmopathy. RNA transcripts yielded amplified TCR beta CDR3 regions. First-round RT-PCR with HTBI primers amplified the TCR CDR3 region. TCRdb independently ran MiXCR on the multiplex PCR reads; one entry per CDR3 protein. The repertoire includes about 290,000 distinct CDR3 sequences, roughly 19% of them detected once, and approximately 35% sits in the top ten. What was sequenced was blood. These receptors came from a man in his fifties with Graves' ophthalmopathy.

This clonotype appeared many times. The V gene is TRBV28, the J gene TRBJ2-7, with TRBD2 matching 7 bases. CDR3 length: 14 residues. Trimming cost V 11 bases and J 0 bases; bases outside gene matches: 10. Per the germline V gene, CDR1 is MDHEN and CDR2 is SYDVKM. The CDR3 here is CAAASGKSSYEQYF. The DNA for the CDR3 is TGTGCCGCGGCGAGCGGGAAAAGCTCCTACGAGCAGTACTTC.

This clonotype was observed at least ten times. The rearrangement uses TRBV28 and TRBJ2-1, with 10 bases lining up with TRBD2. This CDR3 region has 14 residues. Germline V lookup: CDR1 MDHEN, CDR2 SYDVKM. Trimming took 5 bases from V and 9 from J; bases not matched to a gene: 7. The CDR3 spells CASSRSGRHVEQFF. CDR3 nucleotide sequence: TGTGCCAGCAGTCGTAGCGGGAGGCATGTTGAGCAGTTCTTC. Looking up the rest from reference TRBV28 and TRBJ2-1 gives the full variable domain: DVKVTQSSRYLVKRTGEKVFLECVQDMDHENMFWYRQDPGLGLRLIYFSYDVKMKEKGDIPEGYSVSREKKERFSLILESASTNQTSMYLCASSRSGRHVEQFFGPGTRLTVL.

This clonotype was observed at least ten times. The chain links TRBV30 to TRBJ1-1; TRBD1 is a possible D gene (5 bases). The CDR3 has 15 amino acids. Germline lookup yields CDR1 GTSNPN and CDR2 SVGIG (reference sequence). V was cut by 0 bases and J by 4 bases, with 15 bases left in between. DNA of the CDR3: TGTGCCTGGAGTGTAAAGGGACGTCTAGGCACTGAAGCTTTCTTT. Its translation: CAWSVKGRLGTEAFF.

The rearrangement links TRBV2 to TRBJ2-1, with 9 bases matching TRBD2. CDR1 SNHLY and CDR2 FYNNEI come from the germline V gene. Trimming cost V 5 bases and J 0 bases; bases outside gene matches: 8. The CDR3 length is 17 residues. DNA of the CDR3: TGTGCCAGCAGTAACGCGGGAGGGCGGAGCTCCTACAATGAGCAGTTCTTC. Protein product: CASSNAGGRSSYNEQFF.

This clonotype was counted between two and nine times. The CDR3 reads CASSLAKVGGYTDTQYF. In nucleotides, the CDR3 is TGCGCCAGCAGCTTGGCCAAGGTCGGGGGTTACACAGATACGCAGTATTTT. The chain recombines TRBV5-1 with TRBJ2-3; D possibly corresponds to TRBD2 (6 bases). CDR1 is SGHRS, CDR2 YFSETQ, per germline. Trimming took 0 bases from V and 2 from J, leaving 16 bases between them. This CDR3 contains 17 residues.

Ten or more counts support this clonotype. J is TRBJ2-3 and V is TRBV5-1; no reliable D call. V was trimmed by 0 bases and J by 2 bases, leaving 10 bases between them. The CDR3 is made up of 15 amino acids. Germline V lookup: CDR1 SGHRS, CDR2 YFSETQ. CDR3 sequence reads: CASSLVGRTTDTQYF. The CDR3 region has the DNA TGCGCCAGCAGCTTGGTTGGACGGACCACAGATACGCAGTATTTT.

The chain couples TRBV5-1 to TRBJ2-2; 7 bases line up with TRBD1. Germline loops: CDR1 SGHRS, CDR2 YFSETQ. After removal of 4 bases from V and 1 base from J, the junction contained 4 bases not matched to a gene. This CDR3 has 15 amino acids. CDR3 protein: CASSQGVWNTGELFF. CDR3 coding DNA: TGCGCCAGCAGCCAGGGGGTCTGGAACACCGGGGAGCTGTTTTTT. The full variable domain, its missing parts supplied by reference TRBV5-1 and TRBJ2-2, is KAGVTQTPRYLIKTRGQQVTLSCSPISGHRSVSWYQQTPGQGLQFLFEYFSETQRNKGNFPGRFSGRQFSNSRSEMNVSTLELGDSALYLCASSQGVWNTGELFFGEGSRLTVL.

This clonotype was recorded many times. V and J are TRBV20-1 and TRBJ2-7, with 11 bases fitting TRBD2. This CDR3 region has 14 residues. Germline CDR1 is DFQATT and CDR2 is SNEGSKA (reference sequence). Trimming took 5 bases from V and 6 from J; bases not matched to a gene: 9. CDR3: CSAPLAGGGSEQYF. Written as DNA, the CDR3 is TGCAGTGCTCCCCTAGCGGGAGGCGGCTCCGAGCAGTACTTC.

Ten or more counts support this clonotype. The CDR3, as DNA: TGTGCCAGCAGTTACTCGACCAGGTCTCCCAATTCACCCCTCCACTTT. Protein: CASSYSTRSPNSPLHF. The chain links TRBV6-6 to TRBJ1-6; no reliable D call. CDR3 length: 16 residues. The germline V gene has CDR1 MNHNY and CDR2 SVGAGI (reference sequence). With 0 bases removed from V and 7 bases from J, the gap between germline ends came to 13 bases.

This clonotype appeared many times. This CDR3 is CAWSNTGELFF. The CDR3 nucleotides are TGTGCCTGGAGTAACACCGGGGAGCTGTTTTTT. The chain is built from TRBV30 and TRBJ2-2; D uncertain. The CDR3 runs to 11 residues. The germline CDR1 and CDR2 sequences are GTSNPN and SVGIG (reference sequence). Trimming took 2 bases from V and 2 from J, leaving 0 bases between them. The whole variable domain, remainder taken from reference TRBV30 and TRBJ2-2, is SQTIHQWPATLVQPVGSPLSLECTVEGTSNPNLYWYRQAAGRGLQLLFYSVGIGQISSEVPQNLSASRPQDRQFILSSKKLLLSDSGFYLCAWSNTGELFFGEGSRLTVL.

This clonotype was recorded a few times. CDR3 protein: CASRDGRSGYTF. The CDR3 region has the DNA TGTGCCAGCAGGGACGGACGGTCTGGCTACACCTTC. The chain combines TRBV6-1 with TRBJ1-2; D gene ambiguous. This CDR3 comprises 12 residues. CDR1 is MNHNS, CDR2 SASEGT, per germline. V was pared by 6 bases and J by 7 bases, with 12 bases between.

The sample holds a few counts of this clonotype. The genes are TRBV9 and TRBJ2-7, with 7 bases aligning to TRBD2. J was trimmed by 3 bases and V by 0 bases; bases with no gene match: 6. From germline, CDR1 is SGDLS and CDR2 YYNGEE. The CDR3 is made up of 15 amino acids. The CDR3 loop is CASSVASSGDYEQYF. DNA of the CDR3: TGTGCCAGCAGCGTAGCGTCTAGCGGTGACTACGAGCAGTACTTC.

In nucleotides, the CDR3 is TGTGCCAGCAGCAGCCGGGAGGTAAACTACGAGCAGTACTTC. It specifies CASSSREVNYEQYF. The chain uses TRBV13 and TRBJ2-7; 7 bases agree with TRBD2. In germline, CDR1 is PRHDT, CDR2 FYEKMQ (reference sequence). The CDR3 is made up of 14 amino acids. The V and J ends lost 5 bases and 3 bases, in that order; junction bases with no gene match: 7.

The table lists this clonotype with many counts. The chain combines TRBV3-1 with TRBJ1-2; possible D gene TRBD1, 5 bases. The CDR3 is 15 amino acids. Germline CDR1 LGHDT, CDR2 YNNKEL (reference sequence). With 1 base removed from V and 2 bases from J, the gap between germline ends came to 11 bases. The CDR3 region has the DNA TGTGCCAGCAGCCAAGGGGGCCGACGAAACTATGGCTACACCTTC. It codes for CASSQGGRRNYGYTF.

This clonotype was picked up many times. CDR3 in amino acids: CASSVRDTQYF. Written as DNA, the CDR3 is TGTGCCAGCAGTGTAAGAGATACGCAGTATTTT. The V gene is TRBV2, the J gene TRBJ2-3; D remains ambiguous. The germline gives CDR1 SNHLY, CDR2 FYNNEI. Trimming took 4 bases from V and 5 from J, leaving 4 bases between them. The CDR3 runs 11 residues.

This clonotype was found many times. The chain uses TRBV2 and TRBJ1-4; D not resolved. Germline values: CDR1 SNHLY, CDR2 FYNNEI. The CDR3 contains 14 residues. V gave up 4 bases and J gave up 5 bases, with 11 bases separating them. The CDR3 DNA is TGTGCCAGCAGTGGGATAAACTCGAATGAAAAACTGTTTTTT. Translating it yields CASSGINSNEKLFF.

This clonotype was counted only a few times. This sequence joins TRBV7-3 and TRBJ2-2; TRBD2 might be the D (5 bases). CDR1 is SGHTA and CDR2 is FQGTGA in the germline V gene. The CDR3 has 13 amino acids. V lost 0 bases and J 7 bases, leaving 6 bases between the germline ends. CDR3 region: CASSLTGVGELFF. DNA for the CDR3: TGTGCCAGCAGCTTAACCGGGGTCGGGGAGCTGTTTTTT.

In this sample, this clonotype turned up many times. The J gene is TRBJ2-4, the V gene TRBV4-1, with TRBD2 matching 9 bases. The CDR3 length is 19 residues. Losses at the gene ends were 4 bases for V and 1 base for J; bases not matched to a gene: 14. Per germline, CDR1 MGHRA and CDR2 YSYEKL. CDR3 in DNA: TGCGCCAGCAGCCCCCCGCGGGATCGCGGGAGGGTGGCCAAAAACATTCAGTACTTC. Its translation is CASSPPRDRGRVAKNIQYF.

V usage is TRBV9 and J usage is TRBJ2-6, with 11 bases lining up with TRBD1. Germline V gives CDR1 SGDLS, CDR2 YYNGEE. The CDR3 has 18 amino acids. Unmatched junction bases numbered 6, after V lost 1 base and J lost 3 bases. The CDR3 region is CASSVRTGGAGGANVLTF. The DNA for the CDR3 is TGTGCCAGCAGCGTAAGGACAGGGGGCGCAGGTGGGGCCAACGTCCTGACTTTC.

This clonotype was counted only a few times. The CDR3 nucleotides are TGTGCCAGCAGTTATCGACAGGACACTGAAGCTTTCTTT. As protein: CASSYRQDTEAFF. The chain carries TRBV27 and TRBJ1-1, with a possible D match to TRBD1 (6 bases). Trimming stripped 4 bases from V and 3 bases from J, with 9 bases between. In germline, CDR1 is MNHEY, CDR2 SMNVEV (reference sequence). CDR3 length: 13 amino acids.